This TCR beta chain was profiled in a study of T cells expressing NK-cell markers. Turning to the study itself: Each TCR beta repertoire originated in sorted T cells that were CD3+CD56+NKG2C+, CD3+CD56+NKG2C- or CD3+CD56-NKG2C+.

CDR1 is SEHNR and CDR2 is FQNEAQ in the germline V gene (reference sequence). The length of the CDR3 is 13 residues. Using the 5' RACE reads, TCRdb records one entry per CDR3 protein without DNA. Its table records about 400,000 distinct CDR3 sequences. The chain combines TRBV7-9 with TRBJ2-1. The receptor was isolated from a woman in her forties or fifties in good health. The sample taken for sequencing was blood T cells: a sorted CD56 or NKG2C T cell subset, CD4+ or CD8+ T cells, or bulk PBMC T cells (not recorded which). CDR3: CASSQPNKDEQFF.